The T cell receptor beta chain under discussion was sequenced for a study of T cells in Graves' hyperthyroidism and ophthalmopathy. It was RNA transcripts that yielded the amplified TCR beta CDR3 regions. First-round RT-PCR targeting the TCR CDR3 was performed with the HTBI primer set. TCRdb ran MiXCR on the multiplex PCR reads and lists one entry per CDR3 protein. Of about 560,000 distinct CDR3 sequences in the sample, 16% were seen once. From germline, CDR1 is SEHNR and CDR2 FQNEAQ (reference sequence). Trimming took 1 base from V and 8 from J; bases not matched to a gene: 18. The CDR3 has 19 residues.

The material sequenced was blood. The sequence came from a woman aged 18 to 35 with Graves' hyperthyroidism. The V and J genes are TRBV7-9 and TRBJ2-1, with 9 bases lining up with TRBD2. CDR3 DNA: TGTGCCAGCAGCTTAGGGAGGGGGGGATTAGCGGGAGTTCGTCATGAGCAGTTCTTC. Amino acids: CASSLGRGGLAGVRHEQFF.